Included here is one TCR beta chain sequence, with context. No antigen is known for it. Treatment: approximately 9-day PBMC culture with coronavirus spike peptide pools or control peptides (ViraFEST assay). Investigators obtained the unexposed donor's CD4+ T cells before the COVID-19 pandemic (2011-2018). Some 2.2 million PBMCs per well were cultured with 10 IU/ml IL-2 and 8.5 to 10 ug/ml peptide pools. The V and J ends lost 4 bases and 6 bases respectively, with 10 bases between them. The CDR3 consists of 12 residues. Germline V gene lookup returns CDR1 GTSNPN and CDR2 SVGIG (reference sequence). The data originate from a study of vaccination and CD4 T cells after COVID-19. On the study more broadly: Timing of post-vaccine sample collection was a median around 72 days after dose two, with a range of 14 to 241.

Sequencing of DNA taken from cultured CD4+ T cells relied on the Oncomine TCR Beta short-read assay. MiXCR, run by TCRdb on the PCR reads, gives a single entry per CDR3 protein. The data hold about 6,100 distinct CDR3 sequences, with 40% to 55% observed a single time. Sequenced input: CD4+ T cells from blood, cultured in vitro. The chain is built from TRBV30 and TRBJ1-5; the D gene is possibly TRBD1 (6 bases). The source is a human donor in good health. The CDR3 nucleotides are TGTGCCTGGATGGGGGCCAGTCAGCCCCAGCATTTT. Translation gives CAWMGASQPQHF.